Below are 25 T cell receptor beta chains sequenced from a single sample in a study of T-cell reconstitution after alpha-beta-depleted transplantation in children. Unique molecular identifiers were used to barcode this TCRbeta library. TCRdb independently ran MiXCR on the PCR reads; one entry per CDR3 protein. The table records about 610,000 distinct CDR3 sequences, 10% to 13% of them present only once. Here the sequenced sample was PBMCs from the stem cell graft donor, taken from the stem cell graft. These receptors came from a human donor who donated a stem cell graft to a child with acute myeloid leukemia.

The chain couples TRBV6-2 or TRBV6-3 to TRBJ1-5; 7 bases are a match to TRBD1. Looked up from germline, CDR1 is MNHEY and CDR2 is SVGEGT. J gave up 10 bases and V 0 bases, and 6 bases lay outside the gene matches. This CDR3 is built from 14 residues. The CDR3, as DNA: TGTGCCAGCAGTTACTCGAGTGGGACAGCCCCCCAGCATTTT. The encoded protein is CASSYSSGTAPQHF.

V gene TRBV29-1 combines with J gene TRBJ1-2; D remains ambiguous. With 6 bases removed from V and 6 bases from J, the gap between germline ends came to 11 bases. The length of the CDR3 is 11 residues. CDR1 is SQVTM and CDR2 is ANQGSEA in the germline V gene. CDR3 residues: CSVRETHGYTF. CDR3 in DNA: TGCAGCGTACGGGAGACCCATGGCTACACCTTC.

This clonotype was observed a few times. This chain links TRBV28 with TRBJ2-1; the match to TRBD1 covers 7 bases. The CDR3 is 15 residues long. Germline CDR1 and CDR2: MDHEN and SYDVKM. V shed 11 bases and J 0 bases; nucleotides not matched to a gene: 10. CDR3 coding DNA: TGTGCCGGGCGAGGGGGCGAAAGCTCCTACAATGAGCAGTTCTTC. Amino acids: CAGRGGESSYNEQFF.

The chain is built from TRBV5-1 and TRBJ2-5; the match to TRBD2 covers 7 bases. The germline gives CDR1 SGHRS, CDR2 YFSETQ. V shed 0 bases, J shed 5 bases, and the junction held 10 bases outside the gene matches. The CDR3 consists of 16 residues. The CDR3 DNA sequence: TGCGCCAGCAGCTTGGAAGGCGGGAGTTTCGGGGAGACCCAGTACTTC. It is translated as CASSLEGGSFGETQYF.

This clonotype was observed at least ten times. The chain couples TRBV7-2 to TRBJ2-5; D is unclear. Trimming pared 1 base from V and 2 bases from J, leaving 8 bases between. The CDR3 has 14 amino acids. Germline lookup yields CDR1 SGHTA and CDR2 FQGNSA. The CDR3 DNA reads TGTGCCAGCAGCTTAGTTAACCCGCAAGAGACCCAGTACTTC. It codes for CASSLVNPQETQYF.

This clonotype turned up a few times. The chain combines TRBV5-1 with TRBJ2-1, with 11 bases fitting TRBD2. This CDR3 is built from 18 residues. With V trimmed by 0 bases and J by 2 bases, 7 bases remained unmatched. CDR1 SGHRS and CDR2 YFSETQ come from the germline V gene. The CDR3 reads CASSLALAGVRTYNEQFF. The CDR3 bases are TGCGCCAGCAGCTTGGCACTAGCGGGAGTCCGGACCTACAATGAGCAGTTCTTC.

A note on this clonotype: A much bigger clone sits one base away, suggesting this may be a read error. The V and J genes are TRBV14 and TRBJ2-7; maybe TRBD1 (6 bases). The CDR3 spans 16 residues. CDR1 and CDR2 from the germline V gene are SGHDN and FVKESK. The chain's CDR3 is CASSGVRRGSSYEQCF. In DNA, the CDR3 is TGTGCCAGCAGCGGCGTCCGTAGGGGGAGCTCCTACGAGCAGTGCTTC.

This clonotype has a count of ten or more. The chain recombines TRBV28 with TRBJ2-7; the D gene is possibly TRBD2 (7 bases). The V gene lost 10 bases and the J gene lost 6 bases, with 13 bases spanning the gap. Germline V gene data show CDR1 as MDHEN and CDR2 as SYDVKM. The CDR3 sequence is 11 residues long. The CDR3 bases are TGTGCCACCCGGGGGGCCCCCGAGCAGTACTTC. Amino acid sequence: CATRGAPEQYF. The complete variable domain, with remaining parts taken from reference TRBV28 and TRBJ2-7, reads DVKVTQSSRYLVKRTGEKVFLECVQDMDHENMFWYRQDPGLGLRLIYFSYDVKMKEKGDIPEGYSVSREKKERFSLILESASTNQTSMYLCATRGAPEQYFGPGTRLTVT.

The sample holds a few counts of this clonotype. The chain couples TRBV20-1 to TRBJ1-1; TRBD1 matches 8 bases. The CDR3 is 14 residues long. Germline values: CDR1 DFQATT, CDR2 SNEGSKA (reference sequence). Trimming cost V 6 bases and J 6 bases; bases outside gene matches: 12. The CDR3: CSAPRSGGNAEAFF. The CDR3 DNA follows: TGCAGTGCCCCACGCTCAGGGGGCAATGCTGAAGCTTTCTTT.

This rearrangement joins TRBV27 to TRBJ2-5; 8 bases are a match to TRBD1. The V segment lost 4 bases and the J segment 6 bases; nucleotides outside the gene matches: 7. The germline V gene encodes CDR1 MNHEY and CDR2 SMNVEV (reference sequence). The CDR3 contains 14 residues. In DNA form, the CDR3 reads TGTGCCAGCAGTTCCACGGACAGGGCCAAGACCCAGTACTTC. Translation gives CASSSTDRAKTQYF.

On this clonotype itself: This may come from a read error, since a much larger clone is one base off. The genes are TRBV24-1 and TRBJ1-4; D unclear. The CDR3 covers 14 residues. Germline V gene sequence: CDR1 KGHDR, CDR2 SFDVKD. CDR3 sequence reads: CATSETPALKKLCF. In DNA, the CDR3 is TGTGCCACCAGTGAAACACCCGCTTTGAAAAAACTGTGTTTT.

The CDR3 sequence is CASSENTGSDEKLFF. The CDR3 DNA reads TGTGCCAGCAGCGAAAACACAGGGTCTGATGAAAAACTGTTTTTT. The V gene is TRBV6-1, the J gene TRBJ1-4, with D possibly being TRBD1 (6 bases). Germline assignment: CDR1 MNHNS and CDR2 SASEGT. The CDR3 length is 15 residues. Between the trimmed V and J ends, which lost 6 bases and 6 bases, there was a span of 17 bases.

This clonotype was seen more than once but under ten times. At one end the junction does not follow the germline gene, possibly because of a read error. The chain combines TRBV20-1 with TRBJ2-1; 9 bases agree with TRBD2. CDR3 size: 15 residues. The germline V gene has CDR1 DFQATT and CDR2 SNEGSKA (reference sequence). CDR3 bases: TGCTGTGCTAGACATAGCGGGGGATTATACAATGAGCAGTTCTTC. Its translation is CCARHSGGLYNEQFF.

A few counts support this clonotype. CDR3 nucleotide sequence: TGCAGTGCTAGGGCGGGAGGACCTAGCACAGATACGCAGTATTTT. Translation gives CSARAGGPSTDTQYF. The V gene is TRBV20-1, the J gene TRBJ2-3, with 8 bases that match TRBD2. The J segment lost 0 bases and the V segment lost 3 bases, leaving 5 bases of the junction unmatched. The germline V gene encodes CDR1 DFQATT and CDR2 SNEGSKA (reference sequence). This CDR3 spans 15 amino acids.

This clonotype was picked up a small number of times. This chain links TRBV11-2 with TRBJ2-1; no reliable D call. CDR1 and CDR2 from the germline V gene are SGHAT and FQNNGV. V was trimmed by 7 bases and J by 5 bases, leaving 12 bases between them. The CDR3 loop spans 13 amino acids. CDR3: CASTNWVNNEQFF. The CDR3 bases are TGTGCCAGCACCAATTGGGTCAACAATGAGCAGTTCTTC.

The rearrangement links TRBV10-3 to TRBJ1-1; TRBD1 matches at 9 bases. Germline CDR1 and CDR2: ENHRY and SYGVKD. Germline trimming cut 6 bases from V and 1 base from J; bases unmatched to any gene: 0. This CDR3 comprises 13 residues. The CDR3 coding sequence is TGTGCCATCAGACAGGGGGCGAACACTGAAGCTTTCTTT. Its translation is CAIRQGANTEAFF.

At least ten counts were recorded for this clonotype. This chain uses TRBV29-1 with TRBJ1-1; TRBD1 matches 7 bases. This CDR3 has 13 amino acids. Germline CDR1 reads SQVTM; CDR2 reads ANQGSEA. The V and J ends lost 4 bases and 5 bases, in that order; junction bases with no gene match: 7. CDR3 in amino acids: CSVAAGGKTEAFF. CDR3 in DNA: TGCAGCGTTGCGGCAGGGGGTAAAACTGAAGCTTTCTTT.

The chain couples TRBV2 to TRBJ1-2; 8 nucleotides agree with TRBD1. The V gene end was trimmed by 6 bases and the J gene end by 6 bases; junction bases not matched to a gene: 15. CDR1 SNHLY and CDR2 FYNNEI come from the germline V gene. The CDR3 has 16 residues. CDR3 bases: TGTGCCAGCAGGGAGGACAGGGATCGGGAGGTAGATGGCTACACCTTC. Its translation: CASREDRDREVDGYTF. Looking up the rest from reference TRBV2 and TRBJ1-2 gives the full variable domain: EPEVTQTPSHQVTQMGQEVILRCVPISNHLYFYWYRQILGQKVEFLVSFYNNEISEKSEIFDDQFSVERPDGSNFTLKIRSTKLEDSAMYFCASREDRDREVDGYTFGSGTRLTVV.

This clonotype has more than one count but fewer than ten. The V call is TRBV14, the J call TRBJ2-1, with 12 bases identical to TRBD2. CDR3 length equals 23 residues. Germline CDR1 SGHDN, CDR2 FVKESK. The ends lost 1 base at V and 0 bases at J; junction bases unmatched: 19. CDR3: CASSQVGYRNGTSGPTSYNEQFF. The CDR3 bases are TGTGCCAGCAGCCAAGTTGGTTATCGTAACGGGACTAGCGGGCCGACCTCCTACAATGAGCAGTTCTTC.

This chain connects TRBV7-9 to TRBJ1-2; TRBD1 aligns across 7 bases. The germline CDR1 and CDR2 sequences are SEHNR and FQNEAQ (reference sequence). The CDR3 totals 14 residues. Trimming at V came to 6 bases and at J to 8 bases, leaving 12 bases not matched to a gene. The CDR3 sequence is CASRPDRAPGGYTF. For the CDR3, the DNA is TGTGCCAGCAGACCCGACAGGGCTCCGGGCGGCTACACCTTC.

This clonotype showed up many times. This rearrangement joins TRBV4-3 to TRBJ2-3, with D possibly TRBD2 on 6 matching bases. Between the trimmed V and J ends, which lost 0 bases and 9 bases, there was a span of 10 bases. The CDR3 consists of 13 residues. Germline CDR1 LGHNA, CDR2 YSLEER. CDR3 in amino acids: CASSQEEGTTQYF. The CDR3 DNA reads TGCGCCAGCAGCCAAGAGGAGGGAACGACGCAGTATTTT.

This rearrangement joins TRBV30 to TRBJ2-1; 10 bases agree with TRBD1. CDR1 and CDR2 from the germline V gene are GTSNPN and SVGIG (reference sequence). V was pared by 0 bases and J by 6 bases, with 5 bases of the junction left unmatched. The CDR3 has 15 amino acids. The CDR3 DNA follows: TGTGCCTGGAGTGTGGGACAGGGGTCGCTCAATGAGCAGTTCTTC. Translated, it gives CAWSVGQGSLNEQFF. The full variable domain, its missing parts supplied by reference TRBV30 and TRBJ2-1, is SQTIHQWPATLVQPVGSPLSLECTVEGTSNPNLYWYRQAAGRGLQLLFYSVGIGQISSEVPQNLSASRPQDRQFILSSKKLLLSDSGFYLCAWSVGQGSLNEQFFGPGTRLTVL.

This clonotype was recorded a few times. Written as DNA, the CDR3 is TGTGCCAGCACCCTCGGGGGGCAAGAGACCCAGTACTTC. Its translation: CASTLGGQETQYF. The chain combines TRBV7-9 with TRBJ2-5; 7 bases fit TRBD2. The CDR3 is made up of 13 amino acids. Germline V gives CDR1 SEHNR, CDR2 FQNEAQ (reference sequence). With 7 bases clipped from V and 2 bases from J, the junction kept 4 bases outside the gene matches.

The chain recombines TRBV20-1 with TRBJ1-1; 7 nucleotides line up with TRBD1. From germline, CDR1 is DFQATT and CDR2 SNEGSKA (reference sequence). The CDR3 runs 15 residues. V was pared by 3 bases and J by 0 bases, with 7 bases of the junction left unmatched. CDR3 nucleotides: TGCAGTGCTAGCCGGGACAGCCGATTGAACACTGAAGCTTTCTTT. Protein product: CSASRDSRLNTEAFF.

This clonotype occurred many times. This chain uses TRBV29-1 with TRBJ1-4; 9 bases match TRBD1. The germline V gene has CDR1 SQVTM and CDR2 ANQGSEA. The V and J ends lost 6 bases and 11 bases, in that order; junction bases with no gene match: 7. The CDR3 runs to 12 residues. The CDR3 sequence: CSVRDRDFKLFF. Here the CDR3 DNA reads TGCAGCGTCCGGGACAGGGATTTCAAACTGTTTTTT.